The rows below give T cell receptor beta chains drawn from one sample of a study of T cells in Graves' hyperthyroidism and ophthalmopathy. TCRdb reprocessed the multiplex PCR reads with MiXCR, giving one entry per CDR3 protein. The table records 610,000 or so distinct CDR3 sequences, roughly 50% of them present only once. The sample taken for sequencing was peripheral blood or thyroid tissue (not recorded which). The receptors were sampled from a woman between 18 and 30 years old with Graves' hyperthyroidism. Each CDR3 is given without its conserved first and last residue. The order of the fields is V gene, D gene, CDR3 length, J gene, CDR3 protein. A D gene is named only where the DNA matches it firmly.

TRBV15	-	12	TRBJ2-7	ATSRKTSSYEQY
TRBV12-3/TRBV12-4	-	10	-	AGSVGRVEQF
TRBV6-1	TRBD1	13	TRBJ1-4	ASSALTGGKEKLF
TRBV6-5	-	12	TRBJ2-5	ASTPGPKEETQY
TRBV10-3	-	12	TRBJ1-1	AISEPGGDTEAF
TRBV5-5	TRBD1	15	TRBJ1-2	ASSFRQGGLSNYGYT
TRBV7-8	TRBD2	16	TRBJ2-2	ASSLKDWQREGAGELF
TRBV11-2	-	15	TRBJ2-7	ASSPRGREGQPNEQY
TRBV11-2	TRBD2	13	TRBJ2-7	ASSLVIAGRGEQY
TRBV2	-	10	TRBJ1-3	ASSEAGNTIY
TRBV6-5	-	13	TRBJ1-1	ASSVGGGAITEAF
TRBV2	-	11	TRBJ1-2	ASSEVTADGYT
TRBV27	-	12	TRBJ2-7	ASSLGQRGPEQY
TRBV7-9	-	15	TRBJ2-5	ASSLRRSARGAETQY
TRBV15	TRBD1	14	-	ATSRGDRGPHNEQF
TRBV19	-	9	TRBJ1-2	ATTANYGYT
TRBV5-6	-	12	TRBJ1-2	ASSRTPGSYGYT
TRBV18	-	11	TRBJ2-7	ASSPPGEYEQY
TRBV20-1	-	12	TRBJ1-6	SARGEAVNSPLH
TRBV24-1	-	12	TRBJ1-5	ATSDPGSNQPHH